The 26 T cell receptor beta chains below were found in one sample sequenced in a study of T-cell reconstitution after alpha-beta-depleted transplantation in children. The TCRbeta library incorporated unique molecular identifiers. TCRdb reprocessed the PCR reads via MiXCR and lists one record per CDR3 protein. The data contain about 980,000 distinct CDR3 sequences, 25% to 30% of them singletons. Source: PBMCs, mostly from graft donor cells, taken 360 days after TCRalphabeta/CD19-depleted stem cell transplant. Source of these receptors: a boy under two years old who had a stem cell transplant for SCID, so the T cells may come from the graft donor.

Only a few counts were recorded for this clonotype. The rearrangement joins TRBV20-1 to TRBJ2-7; possibly TRBD1 for D (6 bases). Trimming took 3 bases from V and 2 from J, leaving 20 bases between them. CDR3 length: 16 amino acids. Germline CDR1 reads DFQATT; CDR2 reads SNEGSKA (reference sequence). In DNA form, the CDR3 reads TGCAGTGCTAGTCGGGTCAGGGACAAATTCGCCTACGAGCAGTACTTC. Translated: CSASRVRDKFAYEQYF.

This clonotype has just a few counts. Written as DNA, the CDR3 is TGTGCCTGGAGTGTACCGAGGGGGCATAGGACCGGGGAGCTGTTTTTT. Translation gives CAWSVPRGHRTGELFF. V is TRBV30 and J is TRBJ2-2, with 7 nucleotides matching TRBD1. This CDR3 spans 16 amino acids. Losses at the gene ends were 0 bases for V and 5 bases for J; bases not matched to a gene: 9. The germline gives CDR1 GTSNPN, CDR2 SVGIG (reference sequence).

The chain employs TRBV7-3 and TRBJ2-3, with 8 bases lining up with TRBD1. Germline V CDR1 and CDR2: SGHTA, FQGTGA. J was trimmed by 2 bases and V by 5 bases; bases with no gene match: 6. This CDR3 contains 15 residues. The CDR3, as DNA: TGTGCCAGCAGCCTGACAGGGGCCTACACAGATACGCAGTATTTT. Its translation: CASSLTGAYTDTQYF.

The V call is TRBV27, the J call TRBJ2-4; the match to TRBD1 covers 9 bases. Germline lookup yields CDR1 MNHEY and CDR2 SMNVEV (reference sequence). The length of the CDR3 is 18 residues. Germline trimming cut 6 bases from V and 0 bases from J; bases unmatched to any gene: 12. In DNA form, the CDR3 reads TGTGCCAGCAGCCGCGGGACAGGGTCTCAGTCAGCCAAAAACATTCAGTACTTC. Protein sequence: CASSRGTGSQSAKNIQYF.

This clonotype was seen at least ten times. The V call is TRBV3-1, the J call TRBJ2-3; 7 bases agree with TRBD2. This CDR3 spans 14 amino acids. Trimming took 4 bases from V and 2 from J; bases not matched to a gene: 3. Looked up from germline, CDR1 is LGHDT and CDR2 is YNNKEL (reference sequence). This CDR3 is CASSPRLATDTQYF. DNA for the CDR3: TGTGCCAGCAGCCCCCGACTAGCCACAGATACGCAGTATTTT.

This clonotype has at least ten counts. This chain connects TRBV6-5 to TRBJ2-3, with 13 positions matching TRBD2. This CDR3 region has 17 residues. The germline V gene has CDR1 MNHEY and CDR2 SVGAGI. V was clipped by 0 bases and J by 0 bases; unmatched bases: 0. The CDR3 region is CASSYSTSGGSTDTQYF. CDR3 DNA sequence: TGTGCCAGCAGTTACTCGACTAGCGGGGGGAGCACAGATACGCAGTATTTT.

In this sample, this clonotype turned up a few times. One end of the junction varies from germline; a read error may be responsible. The chain joins TRBV5-1 to TRBJ2-1; the match to TRBD2 covers 13 bases. Germline assignment: CDR1 SGHRS and CDR2 YFSETQ. This CDR3 is 15 amino acids long. CDR3 region: CASRPGLAGPQEQFF. CDR3 sequence (DNA): TGCGCTAGCAGGCCGGGACTAGCGGGGCCCCAGGAGCAGTTCTTC.

This clonotype was observed a handful of times. The chain employs TRBV29-1 and TRBJ2-7, with no clear D. Trimming took 4 bases from V and 4 from J, leaving 14 bases between them. The CDR3 covers 13 residues. Germline CDR1 SQVTM, CDR2 ANQGSEA. CDR3: CSVGRVGSYEQYF. The CDR3, as DNA: TGCAGCGTTGGTAGGGTAGGCTCTTACGAGCAGTACTTC.

Regarding this clonotype: The missing conserved phenylalanine or tryptophan at the end of this CDR3 makes a read error likely. The gene calls are TRBV6-5 and TRBJ2-5; D remains unclear. Between the trimmed V and J ends, which lost 11 bases and 2 bases, there was a span of 9 bases. The CDR3 runs 11 residues. Germline loops: CDR1 MNHEY, CDR2 SVGAGI. The CDR3 region is CAGRPQETQYY. The CDR3 DNA reads as TGTGCCGGGCGGCCACAAGAGACCCAGTACTAC.

CDR3 amino acids: CASTIPRGYGELFF. CDR3 in DNA: TGTGCCAGCACCATTCCGCGGGGGTACGGGGAGCTGTTTTTT. This sequence joins TRBV6-2 or TRBV6-3 and TRBJ2-2, with 7 positions matching TRBD2. Germline lookup yields CDR1 MNHEY and CDR2 SVGEGT. The V segment lost 7 bases and the J segment 7 bases; nucleotides outside the gene matches: 9. The CDR3 length is 14 residues.

V is TRBV2 and J is TRBJ2-3; TRBD1 aligns across 9 bases. The germline CDR1 and CDR2 sequences are SNHLY and FYNNEI. The CDR3 is 15 amino acids. Trimming cost V 7 bases and J 5 bases; bases outside gene matches: 10. The CDR3 here is CASNYHRGPGDTQYF. The CDR3 DNA reads TGTGCCAGCAATTACCACAGGGGGCCCGGAGATACGCAGTATTTT.

The chain links TRBV7-6 to TRBJ2-2; tentative D call: TRBD2 (6 bases). Germline V gives CDR1 SGHVS, CDR2 FNYEAQ. V lost 2 bases and J lost 6, with 13 bases in between. The CDR3 contains 15 residues. The CDR3 loop reads CASSLSPGEAGELFF. As DNA, the CDR3 is TGTGCCAGCAGCTTATCCCCGGGGGAGGCCGGGGAGCTGTTTTTT. The entire variable domain, with the rest obtained from reference TRBV7-6 and TRBJ2-2, is as follows: GAGVSQSPRYKVTKRGQDVALRCDPISGHVSLYWYRQALGQGPEFLTYFNYEAQQDKSGLPNDRFSAERPEGSISTLTIQRTEQRDSAMYRCASSLSPGEAGELFFGEGSRLTVL.

V is TRBV12-5 and J is TRBJ2-7, with a weak D call TRBD1 (6 bases). Trimming pared 1 base from V and 12 bases from J, leaving 10 bases between. Per the germline V gene, CDR1 is LGHNT and CDR2 is FRNRAP. The CDR3 sequence is 11 residues long. DNA of the CDR3: TGTGCTAGTGGTTTGGACAGGGCGGGGTACTTC. Encoded protein: CASGLDRAGYF. Filled out from reference TRBV12-5 and TRBJ2-7, the complete variable domain reads DARVTQTPRHKVTEMGQEVTMRCQPILGHNTVFWYRQTMMQGLELLAYFRNRAPLDDSGMPKDRFSAEMPDATLATLKIQPSEPRDSAVYFCASGLDRAGYFGPGTRLTVT.

This clonotype was seen at least ten times. The chain is built from TRBV12-3 or TRBV12-4 and TRBJ2-2; D is unclear. The CDR3 runs to 15 residues. Trimming shortened V by 3 bases and J by 0 bases, and 8 bases separated the two germline ends. Here the CDR3 DNA reads TGTGCCAGCAGTTTTGGCACTGCGAACACCGGGGAGCTGTTTTTT. Translated, it gives CASSFGTANTGELFF.

The genes are TRBV10-3 and TRBJ2-1, with 9 bases identical to TRBD2. Germline loops: CDR1 ENHRY, CDR2 SYGVKD. V lost 6 bases, J lost 10 bases, and 4 bases stayed unmatched. The CDR3 extends over 12 amino acids. The DNA for the CDR3 is TGTGCCATCAGCGCGGGGGGGACAGAGCAGTTCTTC. Its protein is CAISAGGTEQFF.

V gene TRBV7-6 combines with J gene TRBJ1-6, with a tentative D call TRBD1 (6 bases). V was pared by 4 bases and J by 8 bases, with 9 bases between. The V gene's germline CDR1 is SGHVS and CDR2 FNYEAQ. CDR3 length equals 13 residues. This chain's CDR3 is CASSSRGDSPLHF. The DNA of the CDR3 is TGTGCCAGCAGCTCCAGGGGAGATTCACCCCTCCACTTT.

The rearrangement links TRBV12-3 or TRBV12-4 to TRBJ2-7, with TRBD2 identical over 12 bases. The CDR3 sequence is 14 residues long. CDR3 bases: TGTGCTGGCCTAGCGGGGGGGCCGGGTACGAGGCAGTACTTC. As protein: CAGLAGGPGTRQYF.

J is TRBJ2-1 and V is TRBV9; D might be TRBD1 (5 bases). Germline lookup yields CDR1 SGDLS and CDR2 YYNGEE. The V gene lost 2 bases and the J gene lost 0 bases, with 9 bases spanning the gap. This CDR3 is built from 15 residues. Written as DNA, the CDR3 is TGTGCCAGCAGCGTCCAGGGTAGCTCCTACAATGAGCAGTTCTTC. This gives the protein CASSVQGSSYNEQFF.

This clonotype was counted between two and nine times. The chain links TRBV7-6 to TRBJ2-5; possibly TRBD2 for D (5 bases). Trimming removed 3 bases from V and 5 bases from J, with 13 bases in between. The CDR3 has 14 amino acids. Germline V CDR1 and CDR2: SGHVS, FNYEAQ. The DNA of the CDR3 is TGTGCCAGCAGCTTTGGTCAGCGGCAGGAGACCCAGTACTTC. Translating it yields CASSFGQRQETQYF.

This clonotype was observed a few times. The chain links TRBV6-2 or TRBV6-3 to TRBJ2-1; D is possibly TRBD1 or TRBD2 (5 bases each). Germline lookup yields CDR1 MNHEY and CDR2 SVGEGT. With 0 bases removed from V and 4 bases from J, the gap between germline ends came to 13 bases. This CDR3 has 16 amino acids. CDR3 bases: TGTGCCAGCAGTTACTCGCACGGGGCTATGTACAATGAGCAGTTCTTC. Protein sequence: CASSYSHGAMYNEQFF.

This clonotype was observed a few times. The rearrangement joins TRBV12-3 or TRBV12-4 to TRBJ2-1; 8 nucleotides agree with TRBD1. Trimming cost V 2 bases and J 5 bases; bases outside gene matches: 5. This CDR3 comprises 15 residues. The CDR3 is CASSLQGARNNEQFF. The CDR3 DNA reads as TGTGCCAGCAGTTTACAGGGGGCGAGGAACAATGAGCAGTTCTTC.

The V gene is TRBV6-5, the J gene TRBJ2-5; D is uncertain. Germline V gives CDR1 MNHEY, CDR2 SVGAGI. This CDR3 spans 16 amino acids. Deletions cut 2 bases from V and 1 base from J, with 14 bases between. As DNA, the CDR3 is TGTGCCAGCAGTTACCCTACGACTCTGTCCCAAGAGACCCAGTACTTC. Residues: CASSYPTTLSQETQYF.

V usage is TRBV5-1 and J usage is TRBJ2-1; 8 nucleotides line up with TRBD1. The CDR3 spans 16 residues. V lost 4 bases, J lost 4 bases, and 10 bases stayed unmatched. Germline CDR1 and CDR2: SGHRS and YFSETQ. The chain's CDR3 is CASSPSSGTGYNEQFF. CDR3 DNA: TGCGCCAGCAGCCCCTCCTCCGGGACAGGATACAATGAGCAGTTCTTC.

This clonotype came up a few times. The gene calls are TRBV7-9 and TRBJ1-5, with 7 bases fitting TRBD1. V was pared by 5 bases and J by 3 bases, with 7 bases of the junction left unmatched. This CDR3 spans 15 amino acids. The germline V gene encodes CDR1 SEHNR and CDR2 FQNEAQ (reference sequence). CDR3 in amino acids: CASSTGVRNNQPQHF. The CDR3 DNA sequence: TGTGCCAGCAGCACAGGGGTAAGGAACAATCAGCCCCAGCATTTT.

This clonotype was counted ten times or more. This sequence joins TRBV7-9 and TRBJ2-6, with D possibly being TRBD2 (6 bases). The CDR3 totals 19 residues. The germline CDR1 and CDR2 sequences are SEHNR and FQNEAQ (reference sequence). V dropped 6 bases and J dropped 0 bases, with 21 bases sitting between them. Here the CDR3 DNA reads TGTGCCAGCAGATTTAGTCCGGGACTCATATTCTCTGGGGCCAACGTCCTGACTTTC. Translating it yields CASRFSPGLIFSGANVLTF. Complete variable domain (other parts from reference TRBV7-9 and TRBJ2-6): DTGVSQNPRHKITKRGQNVTFRCDPISEHNRLYWYRQTLGQGPEFLTYFQNEAQLEKSRLLSDRFSAERPKGSFSTLEIQRTEQGDSAMYLCASRFSPGLIFSGANVLTFGAGSRLTVL.

This chain links TRBV6-2 or TRBV6-3 with TRBJ2-1; 8 bases align to TRBD2. Losses at the gene ends were 6 bases for V and 5 bases for J; bases not matched to a gene: 9. CDR3 length equals 15 residues. The germline V gene encodes CDR1 MNHEY and CDR2 SVGEGT. This CDR3 reads CASSPSGGLNNEQFF. In DNA form, the CDR3 reads TGTGCCAGCAGCCCGTCGGGGGGGCTGAACAATGAGCAGTTCTTC.